Below are 31 T cell receptor beta chains sequenced from a single sample in a study of CD8 T cells in ankylosing spondylitis. TCRdb fed the 5' RACE reads into MiXCR, producing one record per CDR3 protein. The table includes 150,000 to 200,000 distinct CDR3 sequences, 25% to 35% detected once. Sample: synovial fluid, either unsorted or a sorted T cell fraction (not recorded which). The source of these receptors is a male donor with ankylosing spondylitis.

This clonotype was picked up a small number of times. The chain carries TRBV5-1 and TRBJ2-1; perhaps TRBD1 as D (5 bases). Between the trimmed V and J ends, which lost 0 bases and 5 bases, there was a span of 9 bases. There are 14 residues in the CDR3. Per the germline V gene, CDR1 is SGHRS and CDR2 is YFSETQ. The CDR3 region is CASSLEQVHNEQFF. The CDR3 DNA follows: TGCGCCAGCAGCTTGGAACAGGTCCACAATGAGCAGTTCTTC.

This sequence joins TRBV3-1 and TRBJ1-6; D not resolved. The CDR3 has 13 residues. V lost 4 bases, J lost 7 bases, and 8 bases lay in between. CDR1 and CDR2 from the germline V gene are LGHDT and YNNKEL (reference sequence). As DNA, the CDR3 is TGTGCCAGCAGCCCCAAAAGGAATTCACCCCTCCACTTT. This codes for CASSPKRNSPLHF.

This clonotype came up many times. The chain is built from TRBV12-3 or TRBV12-4 and TRBJ2-7; possibly TRBD2 for D (5 bases). This CDR3 comprises 12 residues. V was trimmed by 3 bases and J by 5 bases, leaving 8 bases between them. CDR3 DNA sequence: TGTGCCAGCAGTTTTACTAGGAACGAGCAGTACTTC. Translated: CASSFTRNEQYF.

V gene TRBV20-1 combines with J gene TRBJ2-7, with TRBD1 identical over 9 bases. The CDR3 loop spans 14 amino acids. CDR1 is DFQATT and CDR2 is SNEGSKA in the germline V gene (reference sequence). With 0 bases clipped from V and 6 bases from J, the junction kept 6 bases outside the gene matches. The CDR3 here is CSARDQGQGLEQYF. The DNA for the CDR3 is TGCAGTGCTAGAGATCAGGGACAGGGACTCGAGCAGTACTTC.

At least ten counts were recorded for this clonotype. The V gene is TRBV5-1, the J gene TRBJ2-3; 12 nucleotides line up with TRBD2. Germline values: CDR1 SGHRS, CDR2 YFSETQ. The CDR3 loop spans 16 amino acids. The V and J ends lost 3 bases and 4 bases, in that order; junction bases with no gene match: 6. DNA of the CDR3: TGCGCCAGCAGCTCCCTAGCGGGAGGGCTTCCAGATACGCAGTATTTT. Translation: CASSSLAGGLPDTQYF.

This clonotype was detected a few times. The chain has TRBV12-3 or TRBV12-4 and TRBJ2-3; 8 bases are a match to TRBD1. The CDR3 sequence is 15 residues long. The V and J ends lost 5 bases and 2 bases, in that order; junction bases with no gene match: 6. The CDR3 DNA sequence: TGTGCCAGCAGTAATCGACAGGGGCCCACAGATACGCAGTATTTT. It is translated as CASSNRQGPTDTQYF.

This chain joins TRBV20-1 and TRBJ2-1, with 8 bases matching TRBD2. The CDR3 has 14 amino acids. V shed 7 bases and J 8 bases; nucleotides not matched to a gene: 13. Per the germline V gene, CDR1 is DFQATT and CDR2 is SNEGSKA (reference sequence). This CDR3 reads CSGRRNSGAYEQFF. Here the CDR3 DNA reads TGCAGTGGTCGGAGGAATAGCGGGGCCTATGAGCAGTTCTTC.

This rearrangement joins TRBV3-1 to TRBJ1-3; D not certain. The germline V and J ends were trimmed by 5 bases and 0 bases, with 8 bases remaining between them. The V gene's germline CDR1 is LGHDT and CDR2 YNNKEL (reference sequence). CDR3 length: 14 residues. This chain's CDR3 is CASSSLSSGNTIYF. CDR3 DNA sequence: TGTGCCAGCAGCAGCCTAAGCTCTGGAAACACCATATATTTT. The full variable domain, completed using reference TRBV3-1 and TRBJ1-3, is DTAVSQTPKYLVTQMGNDKSIKCEQNLGHDTMYWYKQDSKKFLKIMFSYNNKELIINETVPNRFSPKSPDKAHLNLHINSLELGDSAVYFCASSSLSSGNTIYFGEGSWLTVV.

This clonotype was seen repeatedly, ten times or more. The gene calls are TRBV3-1 and TRBJ1-6; maybe TRBD1 (5 bases). V lost 4 bases and J 14 bases, leaving 18 bases between the germline ends. Germline V gene sequence: CDR1 LGHDT, CDR2 YNNKEL (reference sequence). This CDR3 spans 14 amino acids. The CDR3 sequence: CASSLRDPVRSLHF. CDR3 in DNA: TGTGCCAGCAGCCTCCGGGACCCTGTGAGGTCCCTCCACTTT. Using reference TRBV3-1 and TRBJ1-6 for the parts outside the CDR3, the full variable domain is DTAVSQTPKYLVTQMGNDKSIKCEQNLGHDTMYWYKQDSKKFLKIMFSYNNKELIINETVPNRFSPKSPDKAHLNLHINSLELGDSAVYFCASSLRDPVRSLHFGNGTRLTVT.

This clonotype is a singleton in its sample. J is TRBJ1-1 and V is TRBV18; 8 bases map to TRBD1. The CDR3 length is 16 residues. The V and J ends lost 6 bases and 1 base, in that order; junction bases with no gene match: 10. Germline V gene data show CDR1 as KGHSH and CDR2 as LQKENI. The CDR3 DNA reads TGTGCCAGCTCGCAAACTGAACAGGGGGAGAACACTGAAGCTTTCTTT. Translating it yields CASSQTEQGENTEAFF.

The V gene is TRBV6-5, the J gene TRBJ2-5; D not certain. The length of the CDR3 is 13 residues. Germline assignment: CDR1 MNHEY and CDR2 SVGAGI. V was shortened by 2 bases and J by 2 bases, with 6 bases between the two germline ends. CDR3 bases: TGTGCCAGCAGTTACGCTAGGCAAGAGACCCAGTACTTC. Amino acid sequence: CASSYARQETQYF.

There are many counts of this clonotype. This chain uses TRBV28 with TRBJ2-5; 10 bases agree with TRBD2. The length of the CDR3 is 17 residues. Trimming took 4 bases from V and 5 from J; bases not matched to a gene: 13. Germline V gives CDR1 MDHEN, CDR2 SYDVKM. The DNA of the CDR3 is TGTGCCAGCAGTTCGAGACTAGCGGGCCGAGGTTCGGAGACCCAGTACTTC. Its protein product is CASSSRLAGRGSETQYF.

At least ten counts were recorded for this clonotype. The chain recombines TRBV7-3 with TRBJ2-1, with 11 bases identical to TRBD1. CDR3 length equals 16 residues. V gave up 6 bases and J gave up 8 bases; unmatched junction bases: 12. Germline-derived CDR1 and CDR2 are SGHTA and FQGTGA. Here the CDR3 reads CASSKHGTGGVHEQFF. CDR3 DNA sequence: TGTGCCAGCAGTAAGCATGGGACAGGGGGTGTTCATGAGCAGTTCTTC.

Of note for this clonotype: The germline gene is not matched at one end of the junction; a read error may be the cause. The genes are TRBV4-1 and TRBJ1-5; D gene uncertain. This CDR3 region has 13 residues. Germline CDR1 and CDR2: MGHRA and YSYEKL. The CDR3: CASSQEADQHQHF. CDR3 coding DNA: TGCGCCAGCAGCCAAGAGGCCGATCAGCACCAGCATTTT.

This clonotype was picked up a small number of times. This chain uses TRBV2 with TRBJ2-1, with 7 bases matching TRBD1. J lost 4 bases, V lost 2 bases, and 5 bases had no gene match. The germline gives CDR1 SNHLY, CDR2 FYNNEI. This CDR3 has 15 residues. The CDR3 reads CASSELGTAYNEQFF. The CDR3 DNA reads TGTGCCAGCAGTGAACTGGGGACAGCTTACAATGAGCAGTTCTTC.

This clonotype was observed at least ten times. This chain links TRBV20-1 with TRBJ1-1; D uncertain. CDR3 length equals 12 residues. The germline V gene has CDR1 DFQATT and CDR2 SNEGSKA (reference sequence). In DNA, the CDR3 is TGCAGCGGAGTTTTTATGAACACTGAAGCTTTCTTT. It is translated as CSGVFMNTEAFF.

This clonotype was seen repeatedly, ten times or more. The V call is TRBV28, the J call TRBJ2-1; 14 bases fit TRBD2. V trimming: 1 base; J trimming: 5 bases; junction bases outside the gene matches: 13. This CDR3 is 20 amino acids long. From germline, CDR1 is MDHEN and CDR2 SYDVKM. The DNA for the CDR3 is TGTGCCAGCAGTTTATCCTCCGGGACTAGCGGGAGAGGGCTAGACAATGAGCAGTTCTTC. This sequence encodes CASSLSSGTSGRGLDNEQFF.

This clonotype appeared a few times. The chain couples TRBV7-8 to TRBJ1-5; D may be TRBD1 (5 bases). The CDR3 is made up of 15 amino acids. Germline V gene sequence: CDR1 SGHVS, CDR2 FQNEAQ. Trimming removed 1 base at V and 7 bases at J, with 14 bases between. CDR3 sequence reads: CASSLDRSAGQPQHF. Written as DNA, the CDR3 is TGTGCCAGCAGCTTAGACCGCTCCGCAGGGCAGCCCCAGCATTTT.

This clonotype has just a few counts. This chain links TRBV28 with TRBJ1-5, with TRBD1 as a possible D gene (5 bases). V was cut by 8 bases and J by 4 bases, with 21 bases left in between. This CDR3 is built from 16 residues. Looked up from germline, CDR1 is MDHEN and CDR2 is SYDVKM. The chain's CDR3 is CASGGGLRILNQPQHF. CDR3 DNA sequence: TGTGCCAGCGGGGGGGGTTTGAGAATCCTAAATCAGCCCCAGCATTTT.

The sample holds many counts of this clonotype. The chain uses TRBV6-5 and TRBJ2-6, with D perhaps matching TRBD1 (5 bases). Germline assignment: CDR1 MNHEY and CDR2 SVGAGI. V lost 0 bases and J 1 base, leaving 13 bases between the germline ends. The CDR3 covers 18 residues. CDR3 nucleotide sequence: TGTGCCAGCAGTTACTCGGGGCCCACTCCATCTGGGGCCAACGTCCTGACTTTC. Residues: CASSYSGPTPSGANVLTF.

This clonotype has a count of ten or more. V is TRBV12-3 or TRBV12-4 and J is TRBJ2-5, with TRBD1 matching 10 bases. This CDR3 has 14 amino acids. The V gene end was trimmed by 6 bases and the J gene end by 5 bases; junction bases not matched to a gene: 6. The CDR3 sequence: CASSVRQGAETQYF. The CDR3 nucleotides read TGTGCCAGCAGCGTCCGACAGGGGGCTGAGACCCAGTACTTC.

The gene calls are TRBV2 and TRBJ2-7; D is perhaps TRBD1 or TRBD2 (5 bases each). CDR3 length equals 14 residues. Trimming removed 5 bases from V and 4 bases from J, with 15 bases in between. In germline, CDR1 is SNHLY, CDR2 FYNNEI. The CDR3 DNA sequence: TGTGCCAGCAGTCAGGGACCTACTCCTTACGAGCAGTACTTC. Protein sequence: CASSQGPTPYEQYF.

V is TRBV7-8 and J is TRBJ1-4, with D uncertain. Trimming took 3 bases from V and 8 from J, leaving 13 bases between them. CDR3 length: 14 amino acids. Germline V CDR1 and CDR2: SGHVS, FQNEAQ. Written as DNA, the CDR3 is TGTGCCAGCAGCTTCTCCAGGACGGCCGAAAAACTGTTTTTT. It codes for CASSFSRTAEKLFF.

This clonotype has ten or more counts. The chain carries TRBV7-2 and TRBJ1-1; 7 bases fit TRBD1. The trim removed 0 bases at V and 1 base at J, leaving 2 bases unmatched. Germline V gives CDR1 SGHTA, CDR2 FQGNSA. The CDR3 has 15 amino acids. CDR3 amino acids: CASSLAPGGNTEAFF. The CDR3 nucleotides read TGTGCCAGCAGCTTAGCTCCAGGGGGGAACACTGAAGCTTTCTTT.

The table lists this clonotype with a few counts. The V and J genes are TRBV12-3 or TRBV12-4 and TRBJ2-3; 14 bases are shared with TRBD2. Losses at the gene ends were 5 bases for V and 6 bases for J; bases not matched to a gene: 7. This CDR3 has 16 residues. This chain's CDR3 is CASSRRTSGGRDTQYF. The CDR3 nucleotides are TGTGCCAGCAGTCGTAGGACTAGCGGGGGGCGGGATACGCAGTATTTT.

CDR3 coding DNA: TGTGCCAGCAGCAACCCGGGTCCTGGAAACACCATATATTTT. Protein: CASSNPGPGNTIYF. V gene TRBV6-2 or TRBV6-3 combines with J gene TRBJ1-3; D ambiguous. Germline V CDR1 and CDR2: MNHEY, SVGEGT. The ends were cut back, 6 bases at V and 2 bases at J, with 11 bases in the middle. This CDR3 spans 14 amino acids.

The gene calls are TRBV5-5 and TRBJ1-1, with no clear D. Between the trimmed V and J ends, which lost 1 base and 2 bases, there was a span of 15 bases. CDR3 size: 16 residues. Germline loops: CDR1 SGHKS, CDR2 YYEKEE (reference sequence). The DNA for the CDR3 is TGTGCCAGCAGCTTGAGGTCGGCAGGCTCCAACACTGAAGCTTTCTTT. Amino acid sequence: CASSLRSAGSNTEAFF.

This clonotype was counted at least ten times. The chain recombines TRBV5-1 with TRBJ2-2, with D maybe TRBD2 (5 bases). There are 15 residues in the CDR3. Germline values: CDR1 SGHRS, CDR2 YFSETQ. V shed 3 bases and J shed 1 base, with 10 bases lying between them. CDR3 amino acids: CASSYGSVNTGELFF. As DNA, the CDR3 is TGCGCCAGCAGCTACGGTAGCGTGAACACCGGGGAGCTGTTTTTT.

The chain recombines TRBV5-1 with TRBJ2-1; 7 bases line up with TRBD1. Per the germline V gene, CDR1 is SGHRS and CDR2 is YFSETQ. The CDR3 is 16 amino acids. The V segment lost 4 bases and the J segment 6 bases; nucleotides outside the gene matches: 13. The CDR3 DNA sequence: TGCGCCAGCAGCCCCCAGGGGGTGGGCGGCCTCAATGAGCAGTTCTTC. Translation gives CASSPQGVGGLNEQFF.

The rearrangement links TRBV5-1 to TRBJ1-1; D is undetermined. Germline V lookup: CDR1 SGHRS, CDR2 YFSETQ. V was cut by 5 bases and J by 0 bases, with 8 bases left in between. This CDR3 spans 13 amino acids. CDR3 DNA: TGCGCCAGCAGAGTTGAGATGAACACTGAAGCTTTCTTT. It specifies CASRVEMNTEAFF.

This sequence joins TRBV3-1 and TRBJ2-1, with TRBD2 matching over 10 bases. The CDR3 totals 18 residues. Germline V gene lookup returns CDR1 LGHDT and CDR2 YNNKEL (reference sequence). With 0 bases clipped from V and 9 bases from J, the junction kept 14 bases outside the gene matches. In DNA form, the CDR3 reads TGTGCCAGCAGCCAAGATCGATTAGGAGCGGGAGGGCATGGTGAGCAGTTCTTC. It specifies CASSQDRLGAGGHGEQFF.